This is a list of T cell receptor beta chains from one sample in a study of graft-versus-host responses after intestinal transplantation. The antigens of these receptors remain unknown. Produced via immunoSEQ multiplex PCR; TCRdb's table is partial and in-frame only. Of about 70,000 clones listed, about 94% are singletons. Specimen: unstimulated CD8+ T cells sorted from spleen or lymph node cells, collected before intestinal transplant. These TCRs come from a human donor who received an intestinal transplant. Both conserved end residues are part of each CDR3. D genes are given only for firm matches. Only some rows state a clone size, as once, few, many or a class for expanded clones.

TRBJ2-3	TRBD2	-	TRBV9	CASSVASGREGQGVGWDTQYF	TGTGCCAGCAGCGTAGCTTCGGGACGGGAGGGCCAAGGCGTAGGATGGGATACGCAGTATTTT
TRBJ1-1	-	-	TRBV7-9	CASSLAGLGTEAFF	TGTGCCAGCAGCTTAGCCGGCCTTGGAACTGAAGCTTTCTTT
TRBJ2-7	-	-	TRBV2	CASGQLYEQYF	TGTGCCAGCGGGCAGCTCTACGAGCAGTACTTC
TRBJ1-3	TRBD1	once	TRBV27	CASSRQGSGNTIYF	TGTGCCAGCAGTCGACAGGGCTCTGGAAACACCATATATTTT
TRBJ1-2	-	-	TRBV7-2	CASSFGDDRHYGYTF	TGTGCCAGCAGCTTCGGGGACGACCGTCACTATGGCTACACCTTC
TRBJ2-3	-	-	TRBV20-1	CSAVMDTQYF	TGCAGTGCCGTCATGGATACGCAGTATTTT
TRBJ1-1	-	-	TRBV19	CASSIFQGRMNTEAFF	TGTGCCAGTAGTATTTTTCAAGGACGGATGAACACTGAAGCTTTCTTT
TRBJ2-1	TRBD1	-	TRBV4-1	CASSGTGNEQFF	TGCGCCAGCAGCGGGACAGGGAATGAGCAGTTCTTC
TRBJ2-5	TRBD2	-	TRBV29-1	CSVEEDGRRKETQYF	TGCAGCGTTGAAGAGGACGGGAGGCGCAAAGAGACCCAGTACTTC
TRBJ2-7	-	-	TRBV27	CASSLGGRTYEQYF	TGTGCCAGCAGTTTAGGCGGACGGACCTACGAGCAGTACTTC
TRBJ2-5	-	-	TRBV11-2	CASSRDLRSLETQYF	TGTGCCAGCAGCCGTGATTTGAGAAGTTTAGAGACCCAGTACTTC